Given below is one T cell receptor (beta chain) in context. The antigen is unknown. These data originate in a study of response to subunit inactivated influenza vaccine. Findings and limits, study-wide: The authors suggested that every seasonal influenza vaccination recruits few new T cells.

TCRdb processed the RT-PCR reads anew with MiXCR; each CDR3 protein has one entry. The sample consists of about 580,000 distinct CDR3 sequences, about 14% of them appearing once. There are 16 residues in the CDR3. Germline-derived CDR1 and CDR2 are LNHDA and SQIVND (reference sequence). V gave up 6 bases and J gave up 0 bases, with 17 bases separating them. The receptor comes from a man between 45 and 60 years old who received an inactivated influenza vaccine. J is TRBJ1-1 and V is TRBV19; D perhaps matches TRBD1 (5 bases). This specimen consisted of PBMCs from blood, obtained 11 to 12 days after vaccination. CDR3 bases: TGTGCCAGTAGCCCCCTGGTAAGGGGAGTGAACACTGAAGCTTTCTTT. Its protein is CASSPLVRGVNTEAFF.